This T cell receptor beta chain was sequenced for a study of cytomegalovirus exposure and HLA in healthy donors. Overall study: There were 90 million to 130 million unique TCR beta sequences, drawn from about 190 million T cells, in an earlier analysis.

In this sample, this clone turned up a few times. Its antigen is not known. The primer mix had 60 Vbeta and 13 Jbeta primers. Method: immunoSEQ multiplex PCR; TCRdb's copy keeps in-frame clones and lacks some. The table lists roughly 130,000 clones, around 83% of them singletons. Findings and caveats of the study: Association of about 17,000 TCR beta sequences with HLA alleles was found at 0.05 false discovery rate in a later analysis.

This CDR3 is built from 13 residues. The germline gives CDR1 KGHSH, CDR2 LQKENI. V was shortened by 6 bases and J by 4 bases, with 10 bases between the two germline ends. The J gene is TRBJ1-5, the V gene TRBV18; D not resolved. Material for sequencing was PBMCs. The sequence derives from a woman aged 18 to 35 in good health and CMV-seropositive. The CDR3 region has the DNA TGTGCCAGCTCCCGACACGTAAATCAGCCCCAGCATTTT. This encodes CASSRHVNQPQHF.